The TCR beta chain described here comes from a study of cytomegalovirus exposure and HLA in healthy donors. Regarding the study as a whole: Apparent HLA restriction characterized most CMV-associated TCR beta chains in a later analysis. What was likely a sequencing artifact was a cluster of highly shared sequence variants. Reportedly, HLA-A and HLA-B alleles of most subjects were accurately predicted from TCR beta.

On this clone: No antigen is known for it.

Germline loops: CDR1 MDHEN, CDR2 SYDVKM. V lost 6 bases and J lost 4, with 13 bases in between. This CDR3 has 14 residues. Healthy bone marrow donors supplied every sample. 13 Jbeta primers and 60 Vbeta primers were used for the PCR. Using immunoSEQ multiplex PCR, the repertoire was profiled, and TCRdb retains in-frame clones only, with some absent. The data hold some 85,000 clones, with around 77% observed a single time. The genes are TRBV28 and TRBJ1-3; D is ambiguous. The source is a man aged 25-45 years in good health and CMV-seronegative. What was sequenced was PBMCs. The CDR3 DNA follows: TGTGCCAGCAGAACCCCCTTGGGCGGAAACACCATATATTTT. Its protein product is CASRTPLGGNTIYF. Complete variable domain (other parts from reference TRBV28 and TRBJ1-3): DVKVTQSSRYLVKRTGEKVFLECVQDMDHENMFWYRQDPGLGLRLIYFSYDVKMKEKGDIPEGYSVSREKKERFSLILESASTNQTSMYLCASRTPLGGNTIYFGEGSWLTVV.